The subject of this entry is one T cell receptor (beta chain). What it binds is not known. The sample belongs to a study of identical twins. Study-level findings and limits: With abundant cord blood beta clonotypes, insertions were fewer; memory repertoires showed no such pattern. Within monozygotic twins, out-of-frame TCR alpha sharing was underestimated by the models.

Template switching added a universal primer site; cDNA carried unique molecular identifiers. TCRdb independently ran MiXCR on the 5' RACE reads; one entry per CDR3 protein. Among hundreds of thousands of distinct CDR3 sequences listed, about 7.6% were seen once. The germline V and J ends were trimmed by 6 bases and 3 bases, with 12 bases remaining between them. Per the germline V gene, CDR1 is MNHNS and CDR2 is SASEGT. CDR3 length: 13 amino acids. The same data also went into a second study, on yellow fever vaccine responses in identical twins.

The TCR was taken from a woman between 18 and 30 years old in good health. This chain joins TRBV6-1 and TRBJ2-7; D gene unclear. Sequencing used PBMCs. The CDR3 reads CASSQHQNYEQYF. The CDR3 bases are TGTGCCAGCAGCCAGCACCAAAACTACGAGCAGTACTTC.